This T cell receptor (beta chain) was obtained from a study of cytomegalovirus exposure and HLA in healthy donors (dated by TCRdb to about 2017). For context, the study as a whole: An earlier analysis of under 600 of the donors reported roughly 270 Gb of sequence data and roughly 110 million unique TCR beta sequences from about 200 million T cells. In addition to the first cohort of 666 subjects, a separate validation cohort of about 120 different subjects was used. Class I and class II HLA loci were covered by the typing at four-digit resolution. A later analysis re-analyzed previously published TCR beta repertoires from 650 to 800 donors and added high-resolution HLA genotyping to study TCR occurrence patterns. The T cell repertoires of 670 or so subjects were profiled by immunosequencing and related to cytomegalovirus serostatus. Across 398 genotyped donors of the cohort, an average of approximately 240,000 unique TCR beta nucleotide sequences per donor were sequenced, and roughly 20% of those sequences were non-productive. A later genetic analysis took genome-wide SNP genotypes for 398 of the 666 donors and used that subset as a discovery cohort. A handful of DR-DQ haplotypes were handled as single units for association and clustering because linkage in the cohort was strong. Donor age, sex, ethnicity and CMV serostatus were compiled together with the repertoire data. The genetic ancestry cluster associated with self-reported Caucasian donors included roughly four fifths of the roughly 400 genotyped donors. The study aimed to test whether cataloging public T cell receptors could reveal signatures of past pathogen exposure. To predict cytomegalovirus infection status, the study brought together high-throughput TCR immunosequencing, statistical association of individual TCRs with disease status, and machine learning. To decide whether each TCR beta V gene segment behaved as functional or pseudogenic, an earlier analysis of some 600 of the donors relied on high-throughput TCR beta sequencing. Every repertoire in the discovery cohort had been generated on one and the same sequencing platform. Typing coverage differed by locus: A, B, C, DRB1 and DQB1 were typed in roughly 629-630 donors, DQA1 in 500 to 550, DPA1 in some 570, and DPB1 in just under 480. Roughly 300 gigabases of sequencing data and approximately 84 million unique TCR sequences were included in an early release covering about 620 HLA-typed donors. Rather than drawing on any new phenotypic data, the later analysis identified candidate immune exposures from TCR beta sequences and the way those sequences occurred across donors.

From the cysteine through the phenylalanine, the CDR3 covers 15 amino acids. The retained sequence is limited to the CDR3, 45 bases, with the frame set at the first base. CDR1 is given as SNHLY and CDR2 as FYNNEI, both from the germline V gene. V and J lose 3 bases and 3 bases, and a span of 12 bases separates them. General findings and caveats noted by the study authors: The study gave a list of 150 to 200 TCR beta chains associated with cytomegalovirus. Linkage disequilibrium might explain the correlated functional status among segregating V segments, but an unknown experimental factor could not be ruled out. Across donors, most TCR sequences were observed very rarely, whereas some public TCRs were present in many individuals. An association between a missense DCLRE1C variant and V-gene and J-gene trimming of TCR beta chains was found in a later genetic analysis and replicated in an independent cohort. A later analysis found that HLA-associated TCR beta chains were more clonally expanded and had lower generation probabilities than equally common non-associated chains. In both the original and validation cohorts, the classifier was reported to diagnose cytomegalovirus status with high specificity and sensitivity. When HLA alleles, especially DR and DQ, strongly co-occurred, attributing TCR associations to individual alleles was difficult. A cluster of highly shared sequence variants was judged likely to represent a technical artifact of the sequencing pipeline. According to a later genetic analysis, donors in an Asian-associated ancestry cluster had fewer N-insertions in productive TCRs than the approximately 700-donor mean. According to a later analysis, parvovirus B19, influenza, CMV and Epstein-Barr virus appeared linked to several top co-occurrence clusters. Presence/absence analyses assumed roughly uniform sequencing depth across donors, an assumption that may not hold. In an earlier analysis of roughly 560 of the donors, most TCR beta V segments were observed in productive rearrangements about 87% or about 30% of the time, broadly matching IMGT annotations. The earlier analysis of approximately 540 of the donors excluded roughly 17 rarely observed V segments, including chromosome 9 orphons, because counts were too low. Because HLA typing was missing for some donors at each locus, association tests included only the typed subset. According to a later analysis, TCR association rates differed among HLA loci, with DRB1 alleles showing the most associated TCRs and HLA-C alleles showing the fewest. For the cohort, immune exposure information was limited to CMV serostatus. In vitro tests confirmed that a few of the cytomegalovirus-associated TCR beta chains recognize cytomegalovirus antigens. A further reported finding was that TCR beta sequences accurately predicted the HLA-A and HLA-B alleles for most subjects in the first cohort. This cohort had only TCR beta chains sequenced, and the lack of alpha or paired-chain data limited which features could be detected. According to the authors, the approach could potentially be generalized to other disease states and immunological phenotypes. Some IMGT-functional V segments, including TRBV6-2 and TRBV6-3, could not be distinguished by the 87-base-pair reads and were therefore excluded. According to a later analysis, most CMV-associated TCR beta chains appeared to be HLA-restricted, and the HLA associations seemed to be driven largely by CMV exposure. Specific HLA alleles were associated with 16,951 TCR beta sequences at a false discovery rate of 0.05 in a later analysis.

This clone was observed once. There is no known antigen for this receptor. Base qualities are not provided; no much larger clone lies one nucleotide away. The cohort consisted of 600 or so healthy bone marrow donors. At the time of sampling, all cohort members were nominally healthy, though unrecorded immune exposures were likely present. The donor tested CMV seropositive and was one of the 289 seropositive cohort members. A peripheral blood sample was provided by each donor, and peripheral blood mononuclear cells were used for TCR beta sequencing. The Qiagen DNeasy Blood Extraction Kit was used to extract genomic DNA from the blood cell samples. Libraries were prepared through the immunoSEQ multiplex PCR assay. For the multiplex PCR, a mixture combining 60 forward primers for TCR Vbeta segments and 13 reverse primers for TCR Jbeta segments was used. A multiplex PCR assay on genomic DNA amplified the CDR3 region of rearranged TCR beta genes. On the Illumina HiSeq System, the amplified TCR beta libraries were sequenced as 87-base-pair reads. In the authors' own workflow: Across the 700 or so repertoires, a later analysis counted tens of millions of unique TCR beta chains, 9.5 million to 12 million of which were shared by at least two donors. Raw reads were error-corrected and collapsed into unique sequences by a nearest-neighbor algorithm in which closely related sequences were merged to remove PCR and sequencing errors. V, D and J gene segments were assigned by aligning CDR3 sequences to IMGT reference sequences. For a sequence to be retained, a match of at least six nucleotides to both a V gene segment and a J gene segment was required. A rearrangement was called productive if the CDR3 had no stop codons and remained in frame with V and J, and every other rearrangement was called non-productive. Following IMGT convention, CDR3 was defined as the stretch from the second conserved V-encoded cysteine up to the conserved J-encoded phenylalanine. In an earlier analysis of more than 550 of the donors, sequences lacking an unambiguous match to a single V gene segment were excluded. In an earlier analysis of around 600 of the donors, V segments were called functional above 56.7% productive rearrangements and were called segregating when the between-donor standard deviation exceeded 5%. To diagnose cytomegalovirus status from the catalog of TCR beta chain sequences, a statistical classification framework was built. In a later analysis, V and J genes were assigned by comparing TCR nucleotide sequences against IMGT/GENE-DB human TR gene sequences. In a later analysis, CDR3 sequences and most-parsimonious VDJ recombination scenarios were assigned using the TCRdist pipeline. A later analysis defined each TCR beta chain by its CDR3 amino acid sequence plus V-gene family, and excluded reads lacking a unique V-gene family. A later analysis removed roughly 590 highly shared, low-generation-probability nucleotide sequences to deal with suspected cross-contamination and a sequencing artifact. In a later analysis, a clonal expansion index for each public chain was calculated from normalized within-repertoire ranks of inferred template counts. Generation probabilities in a later analysis came from a VDJ recombination model fitted to out-of-frame rearrangements, and those results were checked against IGoR. In a later analysis, TCR-TCR, TCR-HLA and TCR-CMV co-occurrence was scored with hypergeometric tests, and a repertoire-size bias correction was applied to TCR pairs. A later analysis estimated false discovery rates by permuting HLA or CMV assignments 20 times. In a later analysis, co-occurring TCRs were grouped using DBSCAN, and TCRdist sequence similarity was added for clustering within HLA-allele-positive subsets. For co-occurrence clustering, repertoires with fewer than 30,000 or more than 120,000 public chains were excluded, along with 4 to 6 repertoires with anomalous nucleotide sharing. In TCRdb, the immuneACCESS table is reduced to in-frame sequences with V and J assigned. These tables do not hold every clone; where another copy was compared, an unresolved V gene accounts for under half, and the others remain unexplained. The V and J calls and clone size were taken over from that table, and D and trimming were inferred from the DNA. Within this sample are about 180,000 clones, with around 80% of them counted one time only. Of the sample, more than 1.1% is held by the ten largest clones.

The sequencing sample was made of PBMCs. The receptor was derived from a girl between 5 and 17 years old in good health and CMV-seropositive. Here the chain combines TRBV2 and TRBJ1-3; the D gene is unclear. The DNA sequence follows: TGTGCCAGCAGTGAGAGCCCAGAGGGTGGAAACACCATATATTTT. Protein translation: CASSESPEGGNTIYF.